This T cell receptor (beta chain) was identified during a study of response to subunit inactivated influenza vaccine (dated by TCRdb to the late 2010s). Context from the whole study: The study used deep quantitative T cell receptor repertoire profiling to track responses to a trivalent subunit inactivated influenza vaccine. General findings and caveats noted by the study authors: According to the authors, only a limited number of new T cells may be recruited by each seasonal influenza vaccination.

Receptor libraries were prepared by RT-PCR. The sequencer listed for this sample is Illumina HiSeq 2500. TCRdb reprocessed the public reads (quality trimming at Q25 with fastp, clone calling with MiXCR) and kept in-frame beta chains. Every distinct CDR3 protein forms one entry, paired with its most common genes and DNA. For this sample there are under 950,000 distinct CDR3 sequences; 21% appear just once. Together, the top ten hold more than 8.5% of the sample. The V and J ends are trimmed by 0 bases and 5 bases, leaving 12 bases between them. CDR1 and CDR2 (SGHRS, YFSETQ) derive from the germline V gene. From the cysteine through the phenylalanine, the CDR3 covers 15 amino acids. CDR3 DNA is the only sequence kept; it has 45 bases, read in frame from the first base. A remark on this clonotype: Its antigen is not yet known. Base-call qualities are not available, and no considerably larger clone is one nucleotide away.

Recombination connected TRBV5-1 to TRBJ1-5; no D gene can be assigned with confidence. This TCR was sampled from a man between 50 and 59 years old who received an inactivated influenza vaccine. Donor details come from another sample of the same person, matched by shared clones. This sample comprised PBMCs from blood, obtained around 5 days after vaccination. The nucleotide sequence reads TGCGCCAGCAGCTTGGATGGTGATAATTATCAGCCCCAGCATTTT. Translated, it reads CASSLDGDNYQPQHF.